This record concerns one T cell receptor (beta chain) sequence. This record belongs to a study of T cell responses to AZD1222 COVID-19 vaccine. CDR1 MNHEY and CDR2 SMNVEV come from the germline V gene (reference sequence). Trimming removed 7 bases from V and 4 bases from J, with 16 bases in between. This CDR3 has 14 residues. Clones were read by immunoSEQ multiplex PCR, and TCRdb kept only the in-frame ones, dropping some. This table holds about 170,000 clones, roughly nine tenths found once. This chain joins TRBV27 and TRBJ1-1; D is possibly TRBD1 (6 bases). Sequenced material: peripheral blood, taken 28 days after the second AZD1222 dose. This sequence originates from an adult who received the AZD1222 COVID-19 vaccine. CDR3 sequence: CASTLIGGGTEAFF. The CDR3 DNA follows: TGTGCCAGCACCCTTATCGGAGGGGGCACTGAAGCTTTCTTT.